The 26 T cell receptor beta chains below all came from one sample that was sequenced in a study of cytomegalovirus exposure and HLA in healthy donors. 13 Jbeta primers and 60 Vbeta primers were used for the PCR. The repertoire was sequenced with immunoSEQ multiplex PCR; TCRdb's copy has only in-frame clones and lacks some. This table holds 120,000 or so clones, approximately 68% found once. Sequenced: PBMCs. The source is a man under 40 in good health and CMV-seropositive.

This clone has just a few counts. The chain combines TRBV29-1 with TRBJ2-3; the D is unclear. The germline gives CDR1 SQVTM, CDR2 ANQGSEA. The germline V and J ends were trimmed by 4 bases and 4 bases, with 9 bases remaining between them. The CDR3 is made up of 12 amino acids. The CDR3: CSVGRSADTQYF. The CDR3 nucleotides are TGCAGCGTTGGTAGGAGCGCAGATACGCAGTATTTT.

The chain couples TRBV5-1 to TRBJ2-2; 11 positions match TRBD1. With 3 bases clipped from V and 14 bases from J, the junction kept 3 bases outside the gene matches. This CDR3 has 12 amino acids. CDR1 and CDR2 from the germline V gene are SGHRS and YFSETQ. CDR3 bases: TGCGCCAGCAGCTCCGGGACAGGGGGACTGTTTTTT. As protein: CASSSGTGGLFF.

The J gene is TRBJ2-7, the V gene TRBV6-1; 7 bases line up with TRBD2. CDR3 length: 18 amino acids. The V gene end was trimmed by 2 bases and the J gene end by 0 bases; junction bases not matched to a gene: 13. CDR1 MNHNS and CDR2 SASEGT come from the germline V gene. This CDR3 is CASSEIGRLAVTSYEQYF. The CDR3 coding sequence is TGTGCCAGCAGTGAAATAGGGAGGCTAGCGGTAACCTCCTACGAGCAGTACTTC.

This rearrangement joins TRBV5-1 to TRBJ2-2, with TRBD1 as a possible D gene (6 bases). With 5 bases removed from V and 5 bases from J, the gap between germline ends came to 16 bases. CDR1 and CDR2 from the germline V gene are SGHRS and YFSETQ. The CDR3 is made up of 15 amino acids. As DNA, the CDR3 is TGCGCCAGCAGTATTGGGACACGAGAGACCGGGGAGCTGTTTTTT. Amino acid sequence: CASSIGTRETGELFF.

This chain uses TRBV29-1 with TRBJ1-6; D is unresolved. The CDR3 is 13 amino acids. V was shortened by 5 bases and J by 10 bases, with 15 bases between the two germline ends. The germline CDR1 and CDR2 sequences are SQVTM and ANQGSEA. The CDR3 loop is CSVSHGAGSPLHF. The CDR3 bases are TGCAGCGTTTCCCATGGCGCGGGGTCACCCCTCCACTTT.

The CDR3 loop is CASSLYDAGPYEQYF. The CDR3 region has the DNA TGCGCCAGCAGCTTGTACGATGCGGGGCCCTACGAGCAGTACTTC. The V gene is TRBV5-1, the J gene TRBJ2-7; the D gene is possibly TRBD2 (6 bases). The CDR3 spans 15 residues. V was trimmed by 1 base and J by 2 bases, leaving 13 bases between them. Germline-derived CDR1 and CDR2 are SGHRS and YFSETQ. The full variable domain, rest sourced from reference TRBV5-1 and TRBJ2-7, is KAGVTQTPRYLIKTRGQQVTLSCSPISGHRSVSWYQQTPGQGLQFLFEYFSETQRNKGNFPGRFSGRQFSNSRSEMNVSTLELGDSALYLCASSLYDAGPYEQYFGPGTRLTVT.

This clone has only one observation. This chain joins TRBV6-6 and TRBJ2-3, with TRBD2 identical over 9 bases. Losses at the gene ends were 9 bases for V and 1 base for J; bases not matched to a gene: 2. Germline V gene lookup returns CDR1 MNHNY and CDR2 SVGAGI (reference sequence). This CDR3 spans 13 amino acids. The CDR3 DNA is TGTGCCAGTGTAGCGGGAGGCACAGATACGCAGTATTTT. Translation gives CASVAGGTDTQYF.

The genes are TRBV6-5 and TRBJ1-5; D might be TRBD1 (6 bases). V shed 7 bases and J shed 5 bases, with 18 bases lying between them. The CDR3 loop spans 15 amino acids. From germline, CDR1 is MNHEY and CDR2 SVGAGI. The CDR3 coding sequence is TGTGCCAGCAAACAGGGAACGGGGGGCGATCAGCCCCAGCATTTT. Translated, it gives CASKQGTGGDQPQHF.

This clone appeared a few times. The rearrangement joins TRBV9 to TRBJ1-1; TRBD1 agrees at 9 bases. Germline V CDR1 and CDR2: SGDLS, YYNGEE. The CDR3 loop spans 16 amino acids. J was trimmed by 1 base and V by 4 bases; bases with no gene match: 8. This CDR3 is CASSPRDRAKNTEAFF. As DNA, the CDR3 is TGTGCCAGCAGCCCCCGGGACAGGGCAAAGAACACTGAAGCTTTCTTT.

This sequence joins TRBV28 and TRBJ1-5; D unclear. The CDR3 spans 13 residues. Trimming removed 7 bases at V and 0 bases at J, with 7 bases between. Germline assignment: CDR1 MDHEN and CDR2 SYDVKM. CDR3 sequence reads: CASKSYSNQPQHF. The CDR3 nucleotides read TGTGCCAGCAAGAGTTATAGCAATCAGCCCCAGCATTTT.

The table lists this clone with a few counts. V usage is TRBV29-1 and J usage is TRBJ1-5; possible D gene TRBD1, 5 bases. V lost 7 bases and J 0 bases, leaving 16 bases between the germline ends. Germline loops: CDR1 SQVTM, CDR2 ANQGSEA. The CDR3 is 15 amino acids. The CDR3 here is CSALAGQGSNQPQHF. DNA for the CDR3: TGCAGCGCCCTAGCGGGGCAGGGTAGCAATCAGCCCCAGCATTTT.

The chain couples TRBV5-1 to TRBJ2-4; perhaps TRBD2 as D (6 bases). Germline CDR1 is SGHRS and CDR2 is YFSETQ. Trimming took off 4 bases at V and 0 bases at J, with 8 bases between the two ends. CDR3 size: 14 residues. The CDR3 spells CASSPGVAKNIQYF. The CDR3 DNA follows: TGCGCCAGCAGCCCGGGAGTAGCCAAAAACATTCAGTACTTC.

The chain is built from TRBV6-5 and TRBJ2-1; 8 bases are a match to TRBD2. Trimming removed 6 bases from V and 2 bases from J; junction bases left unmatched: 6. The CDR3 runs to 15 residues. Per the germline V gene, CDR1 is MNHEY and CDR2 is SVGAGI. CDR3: CASSRAGEPYNEQFF. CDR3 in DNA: TGTGCCAGCAGCAGAGCGGGAGAACCCTACAATGAGCAGTTCTTC.

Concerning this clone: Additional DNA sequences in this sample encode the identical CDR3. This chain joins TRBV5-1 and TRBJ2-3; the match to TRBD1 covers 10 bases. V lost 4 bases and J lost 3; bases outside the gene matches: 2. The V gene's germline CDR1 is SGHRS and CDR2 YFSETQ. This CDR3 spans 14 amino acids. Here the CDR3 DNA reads TGCGCCAGCAGCCCGGGACAGGGGACAGATACGCAGTATTTT. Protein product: CASSPGQGTDTQYF.

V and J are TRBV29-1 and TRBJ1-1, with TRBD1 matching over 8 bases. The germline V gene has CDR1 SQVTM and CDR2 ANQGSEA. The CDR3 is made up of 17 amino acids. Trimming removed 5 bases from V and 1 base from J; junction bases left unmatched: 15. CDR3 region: CSVPSQGGQVENTEAFF. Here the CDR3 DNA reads TGCAGCGTTCCCTCACAGGGGGGGCAAGTAGAGAACACTGAAGCTTTCTTT.

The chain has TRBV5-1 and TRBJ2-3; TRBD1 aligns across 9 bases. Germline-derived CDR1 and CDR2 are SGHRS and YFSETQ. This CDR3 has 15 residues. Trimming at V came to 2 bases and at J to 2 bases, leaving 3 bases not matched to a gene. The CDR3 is CASSLDRGFTDTQYF. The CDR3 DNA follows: TGCGCCAGCAGCTTAGACAGGGGGTTCACAGATACGCAGTATTTT.

CDR3 bases: TGTGCCAGCAGCTTGATAGCCCTTAGCTCCTACAATGAGCAGTTCTTC. Its translation: CASSLIALSSYNEQFF. This sequence joins TRBV5-6 and TRBJ2-1, with D uncertain. Between the trimmed V and J ends, which lost 1 base and 0 bases, there was a span of 11 bases. Germline V gene sequence: CDR1 SGHDT, CDR2 YYEEEE. The CDR3 is 16 residues long.

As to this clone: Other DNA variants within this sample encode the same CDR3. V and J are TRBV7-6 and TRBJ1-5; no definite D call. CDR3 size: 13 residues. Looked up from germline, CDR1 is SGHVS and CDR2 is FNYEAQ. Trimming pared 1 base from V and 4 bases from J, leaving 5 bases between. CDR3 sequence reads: CASSLGRNQPQHF. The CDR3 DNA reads TGTGCCAGCAGCTTAGGGCGGAATCAGCCCCAGCATTTT.

The CDR3 sequence: CASSYATRTGEQYF. The CDR3, as DNA: TGTGCCAGCAGTTACGCGACGCGGACGGGGGAGCAGTACTTC. The chain recombines TRBV6-6 with TRBJ2-7; a weak D match, TRBD2 (5 bases). The length of the CDR3 is 14 residues. V gave up 2 bases and J gave up 7 bases, with 15 bases separating them. Germline CDR1 reads MNHNY; CDR2 reads SVGAGI (reference sequence).

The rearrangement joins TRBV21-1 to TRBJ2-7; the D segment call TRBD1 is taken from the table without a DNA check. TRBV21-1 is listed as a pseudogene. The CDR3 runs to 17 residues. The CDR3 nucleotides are TGTGCCAGCAGCAAAAGCCGACTGGACATTAGAACCTACGAGCAGTACTTC. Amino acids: CASSKSRLDIRTYEQYF.

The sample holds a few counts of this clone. The CDR3 spells CASSQEGGRGFTDTQYF. For the CDR3, the DNA is TGCGCCAGCAGCCAAGAGGGGGGGAGGGGATTCACAGATACGCAGTATTTT. V is TRBV4-3 and J is TRBJ2-3; 7 positions agree with TRBD2. CDR1 and CDR2 (germline): LGHNA, YSLEER. The CDR3 has 17 amino acids. V trimming: 0 bases; J trimming: 2 bases; junction bases outside the gene matches: 8.

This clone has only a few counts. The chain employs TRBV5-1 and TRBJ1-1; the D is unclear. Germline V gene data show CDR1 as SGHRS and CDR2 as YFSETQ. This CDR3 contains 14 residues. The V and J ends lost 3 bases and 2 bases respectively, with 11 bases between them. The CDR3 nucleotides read TGCGCCAGCAGCTCCGACGGGGTTAACACTGAAGCTTTCTTT. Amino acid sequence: CASSSDGVNTEAFF.

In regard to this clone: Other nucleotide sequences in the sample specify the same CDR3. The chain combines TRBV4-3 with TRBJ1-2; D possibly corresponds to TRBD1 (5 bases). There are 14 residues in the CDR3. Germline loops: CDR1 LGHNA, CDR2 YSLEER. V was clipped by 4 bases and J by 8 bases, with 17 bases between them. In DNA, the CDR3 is TGCGCCAGCAGCCCGGCGGGGGGGTTGTTCGGCTACACCTTC. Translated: CASSPAGGLFGYTF.

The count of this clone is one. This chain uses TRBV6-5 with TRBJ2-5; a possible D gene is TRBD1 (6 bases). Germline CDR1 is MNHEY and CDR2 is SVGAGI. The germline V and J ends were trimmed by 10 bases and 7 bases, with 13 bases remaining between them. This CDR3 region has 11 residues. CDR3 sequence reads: CATLRGWTQYF. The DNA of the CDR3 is TGTGCCACCCTGAGGGGGTGGACCCAGTACTTC.

CDR3 region: CASSVAGANYGYTF. CDR3 in DNA: TGCGCCAGCAGCGTCGCGGGAGCTAACTATGGCTACACCTTC. The chain joins TRBV4-1 to TRBJ1-2; D not certain. Germline V gene data show CDR1 as MGHRA and CDR2 as YSYEKL. The CDR3 has 14 amino acids. Between the trimmed V and J ends, which lost 5 bases and 0 bases, there was a span of 10 bases.

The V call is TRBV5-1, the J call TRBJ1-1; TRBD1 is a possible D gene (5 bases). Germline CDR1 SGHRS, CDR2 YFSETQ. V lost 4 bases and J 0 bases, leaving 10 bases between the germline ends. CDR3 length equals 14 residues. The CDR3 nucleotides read TGCGCCAGCAGCCCACAGGCTGTGAACACTGAAGCTTTCTTT. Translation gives CASSPQAVNTEAFF.